This T cell receptor (beta chain) originates from a study of blood T cell repertoires in COVID-19. Study in general: COVID-19 samples from acute and convalescent phases originated in the United States, Italy and Spain.

Donors in Cohort 3 who had recovered were those with two negative PCRs, healthcare professional clearance, or resolution of their symptoms. Libraries were prepared by immunoSEQ multiplex PCR; TCRdb keeps only in-frame clonotypes and omits some of them. The profile shows 400,000 or so clones, about 90% of them singletons. The CDR3 length is 15 residues. Germline CDR1 reads MDHEN; CDR2 reads SYDVKM. The V end lost 3 bases, the J end lost 5 bases, and 13 bases lay between the germline ends. The genes are TRBV28 and TRBJ2-2, with a tentative D call TRBD2 (6 bases). The sequenced sample consisted of PBMCs or T cells enriched from blood (not recorded which). The sequence was collected from a man between 18 and 35 years old who had recovered from COVID-19. The CDR3 loop reads CASSLGGPMTGELFF. CDR3 DNA: TGTGCCAGCAGTTTGGGGGGACCGATGACCGGGGAGCTGTTTTTT.